This TCR beta chain was captured in a study of blood T cell repertoires in COVID-19. Looking at the study overall: PBMCs, B-cell-depleted T cells, or T cells provided the cDNA or gDNA that made up the material.

CDR3 length equals 13 residues. Trimming stripped 1 base from V and 7 bases from J, with 10 bases between. Per the germline V gene, CDR1 is LNHDA and CDR2 is SQIVND (reference sequence). This clone was seen a single time. Exposed enrollees had met someone with a PCR-confirmed or clinician-diagnosed COVID-19 case at some point within the 2 weeks before study entry. Using immunoSEQ multiplex PCR, the repertoire was profiled, and TCRdb retains in-frame clones only, with some absent. The sample has hundreds of thousands of clones; about 85% are singletons. The receptor was isolated from a woman aged 25 to 39 who had been exposed to COVID-19. The rearrangement links TRBV19 to TRBJ2-5; D gene ambiguous. Material: PBMCs or T cells enriched from blood (not recorded which). Here the CDR3 reads CASSIGLFGTQYF. CDR3 DNA: TGTGCCAGTAGTATAGGGTTGTTCGGGACCCAGTACTTC.